This TCR beta chain came from a study of identifying expanded T cells in peripheral blood. The CDR3 runs 12 residues. V lost 0 bases to trimming and J lost 10 bases, with 8 bases between them. Germline loops: CDR1 SGHTS, CDR2 YDEGEE. Collection occurred without any documented infections or immune events in donors. Only in-frame clones appear in the TCRdb table, and some are missing; sequencing was by immunoSEQ multiplex PCR. This table holds 70,000 or so clones, roughly 88% found once. The TCR originated in a person aged 18 to 75 in good health. V is TRBV5-8 and J is TRBJ2-1; D is unresolved. Sequencing was done on a sample of blood. The CDR3 protein is CASSLDGPEQFF. In DNA, the CDR3 is TGTGCCAGCAGCTTGGACGGTCCCGAGCAGTTCTTC.